This T cell receptor (beta chain) was identified during a study of control samples from healthy donors and cancer patients. The data were produced by immunoSEQ multiplex PCR, yet TCRdb's version contains in-frame clones alone and is incomplete. The sample lists 150,000 to 200,000 clones, over 80% occurring once. The TCR comes from a man aged 18 to 30 in good health. The sample comprised blood.

The CDR3 reads CATSRADTGSGRYTQYF. The CDR3 DNA follows: TGTGCCACCAGCCGAGCGGATACAGGGTCTGGTCGGTATACGCAGTATTTT. This chain links TRBV15 with TRBJ2-3, with D possibly being TRBD1 (6 bases). CDR1 and CDR2 from the germline V gene are LNHNV and YYDKDF (reference sequence). Between the trimmed V and J ends, which lost 5 bases and 7 bases, there was a span of 25 bases. The CDR3 has 17 amino acids.